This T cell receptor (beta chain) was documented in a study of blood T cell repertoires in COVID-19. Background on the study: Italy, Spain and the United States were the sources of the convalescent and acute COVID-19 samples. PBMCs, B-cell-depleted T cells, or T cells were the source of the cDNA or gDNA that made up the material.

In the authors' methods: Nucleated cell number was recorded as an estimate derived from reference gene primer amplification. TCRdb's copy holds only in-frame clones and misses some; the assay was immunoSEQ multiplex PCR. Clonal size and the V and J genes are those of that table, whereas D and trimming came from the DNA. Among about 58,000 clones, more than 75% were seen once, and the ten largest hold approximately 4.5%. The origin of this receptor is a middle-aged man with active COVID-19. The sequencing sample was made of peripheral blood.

The CDR3: CASSDRANEKLFF. CDR3 in DNA: TGTGCCAGTAGCGACAGGGCCAACGAAAAACTGTTTTTT. This sequence joins TRBV19 and TRBJ1-4; 7 bases are shared with TRBD1. The CDR3 extends over 13 amino acids. J gave up 8 bases and V 6 bases, and 6 bases lay outside the gene matches. The germline V gene has CDR1 LNHDA and CDR2 SQIVND (reference sequence). Filled out from reference TRBV19 and TRBJ1-4, the complete variable domain reads DGGITQSPKYLFRKEGQNVTLSCEQNLNHDAMYWYRQDPGQGLRLIYYSQIVNDFQKGDIAEGYSVSREKKESFPLTVTSAQKNPTAFYLCASSDRANEKLFFGSGTQLSVL.